This T cell receptor (beta chain) was identified in a study of CD8+ T cells in alopecia areata. Study overall: Those treated were given oral tofacitinib at 5 to 10 mg twice daily.

TCR sequencing used cDNA made by reverse transcription of extracted RNA. TCRdb's table, derived via immunoSEQ multiplex PCR, lists solely in-frame clones and lacks some. Among about 280,000 clones listed, 55% to 70% were seen once. V lost 3 bases and J 2 bases, leaving 23 bases between the germline ends. From germline, CDR1 is SGHDN and CDR2 FVKESK. This CDR3 region has 18 residues. Stated treatment: oral pan-JAK inhibitor, 5-10 mg twice daily. Source: CD4+ T cells sorted from blood, taken at week 24, from a patient treated with tofacitinib. The rearrangement links TRBV14 to TRBJ2-7; no firm D call. This receptor was taken from a human donor with alopecia areata. The CDR3 loop is CASSQIPKVASLTYEQYF. Written as DNA, the CDR3 is TGTGCCAGCAGCCAGATTCCCAAGGTAGCATCCCTCACCTACGAGCAGTACTTC.